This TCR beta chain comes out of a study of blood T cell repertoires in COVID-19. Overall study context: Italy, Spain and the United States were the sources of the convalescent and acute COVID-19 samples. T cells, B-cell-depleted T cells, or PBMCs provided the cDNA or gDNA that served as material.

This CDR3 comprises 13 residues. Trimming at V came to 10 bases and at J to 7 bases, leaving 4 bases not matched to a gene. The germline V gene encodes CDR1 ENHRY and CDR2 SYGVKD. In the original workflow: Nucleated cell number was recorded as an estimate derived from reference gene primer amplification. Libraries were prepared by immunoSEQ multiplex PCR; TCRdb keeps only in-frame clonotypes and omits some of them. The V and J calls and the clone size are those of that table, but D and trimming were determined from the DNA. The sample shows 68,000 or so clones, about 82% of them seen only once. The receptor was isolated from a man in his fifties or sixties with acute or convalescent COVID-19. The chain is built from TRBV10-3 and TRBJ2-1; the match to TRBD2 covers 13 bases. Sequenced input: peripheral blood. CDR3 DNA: TGTGCCACCGGGACTAGCGGGAATAATGAGCAGTTCTTC. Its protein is CATGTSGNNEQFF.